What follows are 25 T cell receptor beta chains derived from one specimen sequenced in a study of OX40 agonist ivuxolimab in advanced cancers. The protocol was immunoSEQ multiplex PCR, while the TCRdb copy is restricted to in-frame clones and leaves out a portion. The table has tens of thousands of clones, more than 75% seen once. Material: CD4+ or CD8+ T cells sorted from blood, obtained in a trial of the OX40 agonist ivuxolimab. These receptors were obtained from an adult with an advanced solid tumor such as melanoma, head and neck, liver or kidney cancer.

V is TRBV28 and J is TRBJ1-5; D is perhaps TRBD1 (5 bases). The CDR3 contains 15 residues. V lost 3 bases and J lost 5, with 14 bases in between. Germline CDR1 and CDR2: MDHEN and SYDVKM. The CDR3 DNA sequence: TGTGCCAGCAGTTTGTTGGTGGGACCGTATCAGCCCCAGCATTTT. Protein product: CASSLLVGPYQPQHF.

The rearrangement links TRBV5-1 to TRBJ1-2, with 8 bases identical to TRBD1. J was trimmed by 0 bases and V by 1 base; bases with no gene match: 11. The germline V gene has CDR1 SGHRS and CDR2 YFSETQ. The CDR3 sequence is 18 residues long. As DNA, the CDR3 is TGCGCCAGCAGCTTGTCGCAACAGGGGGACGGAGCTAACTATGGCTACACCTTC. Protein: CASSLSQQGDGANYGYTF.

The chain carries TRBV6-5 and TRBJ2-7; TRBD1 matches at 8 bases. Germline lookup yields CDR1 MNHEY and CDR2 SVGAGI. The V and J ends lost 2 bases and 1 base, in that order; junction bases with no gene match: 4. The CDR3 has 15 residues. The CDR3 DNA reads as TGTGCCAGCAGTTACGGCAGGGGGCCTTCCTACGAGCAGTACTTC. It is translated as CASSYGRGPSYEQYF.

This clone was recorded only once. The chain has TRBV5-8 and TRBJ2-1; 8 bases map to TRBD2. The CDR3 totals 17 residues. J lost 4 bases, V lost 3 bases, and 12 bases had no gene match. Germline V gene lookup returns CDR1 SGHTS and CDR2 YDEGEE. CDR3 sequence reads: CASSWAALAGGYNEQFF. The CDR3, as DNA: TGTGCCAGCAGCTGGGCCGCTTTGGCGGGAGGATACAATGAGCAGTTCTTC.

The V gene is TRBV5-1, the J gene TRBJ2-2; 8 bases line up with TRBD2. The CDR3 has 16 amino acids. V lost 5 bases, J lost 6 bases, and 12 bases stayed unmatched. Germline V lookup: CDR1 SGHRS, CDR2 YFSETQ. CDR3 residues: CASRWGIVAGSGELFF. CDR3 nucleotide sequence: TGCGCCAGCAGATGGGGGATAGTAGCGGGGTCCGGGGAGCTGTTTTTT.

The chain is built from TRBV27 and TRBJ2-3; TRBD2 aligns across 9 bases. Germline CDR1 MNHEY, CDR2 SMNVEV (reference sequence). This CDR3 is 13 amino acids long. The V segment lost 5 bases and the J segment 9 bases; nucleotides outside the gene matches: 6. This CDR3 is CASSGLAGVTQYF. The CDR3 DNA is TGTGCCAGCAGTGGGTTAGCGGGAGTGACGCAGTATTTT.

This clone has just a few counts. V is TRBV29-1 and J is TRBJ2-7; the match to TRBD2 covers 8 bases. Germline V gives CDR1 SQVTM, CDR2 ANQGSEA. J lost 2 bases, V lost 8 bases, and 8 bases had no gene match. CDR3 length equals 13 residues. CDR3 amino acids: CSFRLARTYEQYF. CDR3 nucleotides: TGCAGCTTCAGACTAGCGAGAACCTACGAGCAGTACTTC.

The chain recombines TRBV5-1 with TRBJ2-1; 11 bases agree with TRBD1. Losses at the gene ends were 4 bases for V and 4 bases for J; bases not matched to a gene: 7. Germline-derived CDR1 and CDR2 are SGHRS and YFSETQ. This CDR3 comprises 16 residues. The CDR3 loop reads CASSPWTGGLYNEQFF. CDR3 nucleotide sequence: TGCGCCAGCAGCCCCTGGACAGGGGGCTTGTACAATGAGCAGTTCTTC.

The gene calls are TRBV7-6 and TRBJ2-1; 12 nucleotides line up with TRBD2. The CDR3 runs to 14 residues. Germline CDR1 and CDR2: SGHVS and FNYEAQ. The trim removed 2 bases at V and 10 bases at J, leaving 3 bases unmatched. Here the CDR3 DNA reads TGTGCCAGCAGCTTAAGACTAGCGGGGGAAGAGCAGTTCTTC. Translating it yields CASSLRLAGEEQFF.

The CDR3, as DNA: TGTGCCAGCAGCTTTATCGGGGATGAGCAGTTCTTC. It specifies CASSFIGDEQFF. The chain carries TRBV11-3 and TRBJ2-1, with D possibly matching TRBD2 (5 bases). Per the germline V gene, CDR1 is SGHNT and CDR2 is YENEEA. This CDR3 region has 12 residues. Trimming removed 3 bases at V and 8 bases at J, with 8 bases between.

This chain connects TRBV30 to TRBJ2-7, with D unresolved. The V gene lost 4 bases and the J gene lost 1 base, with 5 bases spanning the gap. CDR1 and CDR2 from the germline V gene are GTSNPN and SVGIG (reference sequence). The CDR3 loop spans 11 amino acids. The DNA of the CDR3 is TGTGCCTGGAAGAGGTCCTACGAGCAGTACTTC. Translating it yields CAWKRSYEQYF.

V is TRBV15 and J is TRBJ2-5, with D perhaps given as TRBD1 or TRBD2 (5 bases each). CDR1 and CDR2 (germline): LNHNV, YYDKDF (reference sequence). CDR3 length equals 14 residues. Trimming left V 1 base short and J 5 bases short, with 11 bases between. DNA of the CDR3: TGTGCCACCAGCAGAGCTGGGACCCCGGAGACCCAGTACTTC. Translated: CATSRAGTPETQYF.

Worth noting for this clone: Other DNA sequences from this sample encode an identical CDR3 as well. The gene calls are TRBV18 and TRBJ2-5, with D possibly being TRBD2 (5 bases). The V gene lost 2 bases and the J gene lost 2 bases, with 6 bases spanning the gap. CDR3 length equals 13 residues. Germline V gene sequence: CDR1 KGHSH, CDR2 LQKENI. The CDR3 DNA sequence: TGTGCCAGCTCACCATCGGGGCAAGAGACCCAGTACTTC. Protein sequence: CASSPSGQETQYF. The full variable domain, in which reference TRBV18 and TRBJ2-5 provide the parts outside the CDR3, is NAGVMQNPRHLVRRRGQEARLRCSPMKGHSHVYWYRQLPEEGLKFMVYLQKENIIDESGMPKERFSAEFPKEGPSILRIQQVVRGDSAAYFCASSPSGQETQYFGPGTRLLVL.

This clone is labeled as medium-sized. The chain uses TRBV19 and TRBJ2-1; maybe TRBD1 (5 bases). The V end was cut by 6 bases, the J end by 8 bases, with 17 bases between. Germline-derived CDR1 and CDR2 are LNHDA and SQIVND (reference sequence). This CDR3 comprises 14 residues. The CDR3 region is CASSGHAIFDEQFF. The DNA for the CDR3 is TGTGCCAGTAGCGGACACGCGATCTTCGATGAGCAGTTCTTC.

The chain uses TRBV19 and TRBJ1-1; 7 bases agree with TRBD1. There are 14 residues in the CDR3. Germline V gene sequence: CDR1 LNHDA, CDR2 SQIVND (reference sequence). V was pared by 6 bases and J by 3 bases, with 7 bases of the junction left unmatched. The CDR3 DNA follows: TGTGCCAGTAGGCCGACAGGGATGGACACTGAAGCTTTCTTT. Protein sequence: CASRPTGMDTEAFF. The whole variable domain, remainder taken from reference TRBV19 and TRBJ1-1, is DGGITQSPKYLFRKEGQNVTLSCEQNLNHDAMYWYRQDPGQGLRLIYYSQIVNDFQKGDIAEGYSVSREKKESFPLTVTSAQKNPTAFYLCASRPTGMDTEAFFGQGTRLTVV.

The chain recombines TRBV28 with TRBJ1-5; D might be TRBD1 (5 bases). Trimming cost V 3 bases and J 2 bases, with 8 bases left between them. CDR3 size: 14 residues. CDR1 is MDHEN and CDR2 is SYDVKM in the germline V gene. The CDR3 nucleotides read TGTGCCAGCAGTTTTTTAGGGGGCAATCAGCCCCAGCATTTT. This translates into CASSFLGGNQPQHF.

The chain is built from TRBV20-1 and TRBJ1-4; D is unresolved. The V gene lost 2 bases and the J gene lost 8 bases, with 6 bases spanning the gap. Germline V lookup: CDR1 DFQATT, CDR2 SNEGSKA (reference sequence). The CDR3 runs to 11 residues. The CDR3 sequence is CSARSREKLFF. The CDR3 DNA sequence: TGCAGTGCTAGATCAAGGGAAAAACTGTTTTTT.

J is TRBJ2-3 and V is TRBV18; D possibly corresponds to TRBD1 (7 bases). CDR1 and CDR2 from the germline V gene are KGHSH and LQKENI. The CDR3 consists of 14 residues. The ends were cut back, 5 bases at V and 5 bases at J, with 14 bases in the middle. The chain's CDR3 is CASSGGTERDTQYF. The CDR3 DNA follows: TGTGCCAGCTCAGGAGGGACAGAGAGAGATACGCAGTATTTT.

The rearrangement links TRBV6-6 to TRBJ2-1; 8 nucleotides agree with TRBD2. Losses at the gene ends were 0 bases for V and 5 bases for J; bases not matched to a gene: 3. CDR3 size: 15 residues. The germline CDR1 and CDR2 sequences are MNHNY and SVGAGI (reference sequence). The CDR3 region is CASSYSTGGNNEQFF. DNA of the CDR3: TGTGCCAGCAGTTACTCTACGGGGGGGAACAATGAGCAGTTCTTC.

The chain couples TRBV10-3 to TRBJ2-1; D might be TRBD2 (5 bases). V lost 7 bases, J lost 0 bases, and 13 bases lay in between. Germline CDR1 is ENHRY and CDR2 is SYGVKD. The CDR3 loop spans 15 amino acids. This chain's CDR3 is CAITGEPSSYNEQFF. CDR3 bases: TGTGCCATCACCGGGGAACCCAGCTCCTACAATGAGCAGTTCTTC.

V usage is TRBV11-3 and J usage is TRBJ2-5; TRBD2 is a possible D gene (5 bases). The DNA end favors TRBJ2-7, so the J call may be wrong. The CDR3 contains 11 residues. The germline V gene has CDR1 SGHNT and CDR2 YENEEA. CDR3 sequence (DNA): TGTGCCAGCAGCTTCGGGGACGAGCAGTACTTC. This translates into CASSFGDEQYF.

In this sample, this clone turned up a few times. CDR3 protein: CASSPTGSEEETQYF. Written as DNA, the CDR3 is TGCGCCAGCAGCCCCACAGGGTCCGAGGAAGAGACCCAGTACTTC. The V and J genes are TRBV5-1 and TRBJ2-5; possible D gene TRBD1, 6 bases. The CDR3 extends over 15 amino acids. Germline V lookup: CDR1 SGHRS, CDR2 YFSETQ. Trimming cost V 4 bases and J 3 bases, with 16 bases left between them.

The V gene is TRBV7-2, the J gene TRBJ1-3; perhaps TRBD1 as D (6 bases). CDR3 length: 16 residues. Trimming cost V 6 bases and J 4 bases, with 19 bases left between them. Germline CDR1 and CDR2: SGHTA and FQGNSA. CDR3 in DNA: TGTGCCAGCAGTCAACAGAGCGGGGGCTCCGGAAACACCATATATTTT. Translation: CASSQQSGGSGNTIYF.

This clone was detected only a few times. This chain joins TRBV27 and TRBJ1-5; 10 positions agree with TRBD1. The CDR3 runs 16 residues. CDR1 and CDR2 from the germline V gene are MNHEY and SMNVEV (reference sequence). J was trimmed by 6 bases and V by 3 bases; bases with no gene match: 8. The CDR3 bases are TGTGCCAGCAGTTTCCTCTCGGGACAGGGGATTCAGCCCCAGCATTTT. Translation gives CASSFLSGQGIQPQHF.

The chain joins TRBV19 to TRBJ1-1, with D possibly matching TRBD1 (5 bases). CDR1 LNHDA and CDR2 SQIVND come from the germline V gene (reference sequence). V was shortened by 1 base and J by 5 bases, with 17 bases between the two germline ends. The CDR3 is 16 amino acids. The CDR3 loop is CASSIGGMGDVTEAFF. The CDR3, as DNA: TGTGCCAGTAGTATAGGGGGGATGGGAGATGTGACTGAAGCTTTCTTT.